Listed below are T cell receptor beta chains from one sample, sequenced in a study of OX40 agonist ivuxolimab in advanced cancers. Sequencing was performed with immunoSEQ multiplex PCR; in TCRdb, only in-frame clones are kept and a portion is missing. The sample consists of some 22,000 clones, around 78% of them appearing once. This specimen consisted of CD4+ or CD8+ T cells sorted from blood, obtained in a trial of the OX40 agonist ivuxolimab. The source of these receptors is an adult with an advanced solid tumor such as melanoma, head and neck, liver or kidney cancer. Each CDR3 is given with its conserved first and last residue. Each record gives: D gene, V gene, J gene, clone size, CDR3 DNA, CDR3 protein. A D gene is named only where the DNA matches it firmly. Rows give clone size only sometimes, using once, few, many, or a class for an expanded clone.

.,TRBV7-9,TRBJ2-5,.,TGTGCCAGCAGCTTAATGTTAGGGTATCAGGAGACCCAGTACTTC,CASSLMLGYQETQYF
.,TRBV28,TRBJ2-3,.,TGTGCCAGCAGTGCCCAAGTTCCTAGCACAGATACGCAGTATTTT,CASSAQVPSTDTQYF
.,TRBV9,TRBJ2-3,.,TGTGCCAGCAGTCGCGCCGCAGATACGCAGTATTTT,CASSRAADTQYF
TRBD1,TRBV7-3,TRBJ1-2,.,TGTGCCAGCAGCCGTTTAATGGTCGACAGGGCCGACTTATGGGGCTACACCTTC,CASSRLMVDRADLWGYTF
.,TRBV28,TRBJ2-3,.,TGTGCCAGCAGTTCTGAGGGGAGCACAGATACGCAGTATTTT,CASSSEGSTDTQYF
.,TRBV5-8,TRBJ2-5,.,TGTGCCAGCAGCTTGGAAGGGACGGAGACCCAGTACTTC,CASSLEGTETQYF
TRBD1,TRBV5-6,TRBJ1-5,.,TGTGCCAGCAGCTTGGGACAGGGGAGGCCCCAGCATTTT,CASSLGQGRPQHF
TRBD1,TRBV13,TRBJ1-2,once,TGTGCCAGCAGCCTTATACCGGGACAGGGTTCGGCGTTTTCCGGTGGCTACACCTTC,CASSLIPGQGSAFSGGYTF
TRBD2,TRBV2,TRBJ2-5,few,TGTGCCAGCAGTGTCGCGGGGGTCCAAGAGACCCAGTACTTC,CASSVAGVQETQYF
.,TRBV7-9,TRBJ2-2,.,TGTGCCAGCAGCCCCGTACCGGAGGGGGCGAACACCGGGGAGCTGTTTTTT,CASSPVPEGANTGELFF
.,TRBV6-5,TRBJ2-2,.,TGTGCCAGCACCCGTGGCGGGGAGCTGTTTTTT,CASTRGGELFF
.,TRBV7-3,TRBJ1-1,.,TGTGCCAGCAGCCTACCTCCGAACACTGAAGCTTTCTTT,CASSLPPNTEAFF
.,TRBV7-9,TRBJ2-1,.,TGTGCCAGCAGCTTACCCCGGGACCGTGAGCAGTTCTTC,CASSLPRDREQFF
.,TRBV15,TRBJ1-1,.,TGTGCCACCAGCGCACCGGGTATCAACACTGAAGCTTTCTTT,CATSAPGINTEAFF
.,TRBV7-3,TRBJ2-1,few,TGTGCCAGCAGCTTAATATCGGGGGAGCGCAATGAGCAGTTCTTC,CASSLISGERNEQFF